This entry is about one TCR beta chain. This entry comes from a study of PD-1 blockade in classical Hodgkin lymphoma. Sequencing used immunoSEQ multiplex PCR; TCRdb keeps in-frame clones, though not all of them. The data contain tens of thousands of clones, about 87% of them singletons. The V and J ends lost 5 bases and 1 base respectively, with 17 bases between them. From germline, CDR1 is SGHNT and CDR2 YENEEA. CDR3 length: 16 residues. All patients relapsed after autologous stem cell transplantation, and brentuximab vedotin exposure varied. Sequencing was performed on peripheral blood mononuclear cells (PBMCs), taken at baseline. This TCR was recovered from a human donor with classical Hodgkin lymphoma. The chain is built from TRBV11-3 and TRBJ1-2, with D possibly matching TRBD1 (6 bases). The CDR3 DNA follows: TGTGCCAGCAGCCTGGGGTCACAGGGCGTTAACTATGGCTACACCTTC. It specifies CASSLGSQGVNYGYTF. Full variable domain (rest looked up from reference TRBV11-3 and TRBJ1-2): EAGVVQSPRYKIIEKKQPVAFWCNPISGHNTLYWYLQNLGQGPELLIRYENEEAVDDSQLPKDRFSAERLKGVDSTLKIQPAELGDSAVYLCASSLGSQGVNYGYTFGSGTRLTVV.